The 16 T cell receptor beta chains reported below all come from one sample, sequenced in a study of blood T cells in healthy people across ages. Primed by a sample-barcoded 5' primer and a J-beta primer mix, a second PCR proceeded for roughly 7 to 11 cycles. Using its own MiXCR run on the 5' RACE reads, TCRdb lists one record per CDR3 protein. The table has hundreds of thousands of distinct CDR3 sequences, 25% seen once. The same sample was also studied in work on T cells of mothers and their children.

The specimen sequenced was blood. The receptors originated from a boy aged 10-17 years in good health.

The chain couples TRBV12-3 or TRBV12-4 to TRBJ2-1; a possible D gene is TRBD2 (7 bases). The V and J ends lost 3 bases and 2 bases respectively, with 23 bases between them. CDR3 length: 19 amino acids. As DNA, the CDR3 is TGTGCCAGCAGTTTGCGGGACAACTTGGGAGGGGGGACCTACAATGAGCAGTTCTTC. Translated, it gives CASSLRDNLGGGTYNEQFF.

The chain carries TRBV7-9 and TRBJ1-2; 9 nucleotides match TRBD1. This CDR3 has 16 amino acids. V shed 5 bases, J shed 8 bases, and the junction held 15 bases outside the gene matches. The germline V gene encodes CDR1 SEHNR and CDR2 FQNEAQ (reference sequence). CDR3 in DNA: TGTGCCAGCAGCCAACTACTGCCGGGACAGGGAGAGGGCTACACCTTC. Translating gives CASSQLLPGQGEGYTF.

Written as DNA, the CDR3 is TGTGCCATCACCCCCAGGTTGAACACTGAAGCTTTCTTT. Translation: CAITPRLNTEAFF. The J gene is TRBJ1-1, the V gene TRBV10-3, with no clear D. Trimming removed 7 bases from V and 0 bases from J, with 9 bases in between. Germline V gene lookup returns CDR1 ENHRY and CDR2 SYGVKD. The CDR3 spans 13 residues.

CDR3 in amino acids: CASSRQVAGTDTQYF. Here the CDR3 DNA reads TGTGCCAGCAGTCGACAGGTGGCTGGCACAGATACGCAGTATTTT. The rearrangement uses TRBV12-3 or TRBV12-4 and TRBJ2-3, with a possible D match to TRBD1 (6 bases). This CDR3 comprises 15 residues. Trimming cost V 5 bases and J 1 base, with 13 bases left between them.

The V and J genes are TRBV5-1 and TRBJ2-3; no clear D gene. The CDR3 loop spans 16 amino acids. Germline CDR1 SGHRS, CDR2 YFSETQ. V lost 0 bases and J 2 bases, leaving 13 bases between the germline ends. CDR3 nucleotides: TGCGCCAGCAGCTTGGAGGACGAGATCTTCACAGATACGCAGTATTTT. This encodes CASSLEDEIFTDTQYF.

This clonotype was counted between two and nine times. This chain uses TRBV7-9 with TRBJ2-3, with D possibly TRBD1 on 6 matching bases. Germline lookup yields CDR1 SEHNR and CDR2 FQNEAQ (reference sequence). Between the trimmed V and J ends, which lost 5 bases and 2 bases, there was a span of 14 bases. The CDR3 contains 15 residues. The CDR3 reads CASSTSGTTTDTQYF. The CDR3 DNA sequence: TGTGCCAGCAGCACCTCCGGGACAACCACAGATACGCAGTATTTT.

The rearrangement joins TRBV9 to TRBJ2-1; 10 nucleotides match TRBD2. The CDR3 is made up of 16 amino acids. Per the germline V gene, CDR1 is SGDLS and CDR2 is YYNGEE. After removal of 0 bases from V and 6 bases from J, the junction contained 6 bases not matched to a gene. CDR3 region: CASSVVGTSVVNEQFF. In DNA, the CDR3 is TGTGCCAGCAGCGTAGTAGGGACTAGCGTCGTCAATGAGCAGTTCTTC.

A few counts support this clonotype. The chain is built from TRBV7-9 and TRBJ2-5, with TRBD2 as a possible D gene (5 bases). The last part of the DNA fits TRBJ2-7 better; the J call may be wrong. This CDR3 contains 12 residues. Looked up from germline, CDR1 is SEHNR and CDR2 is FQNEAQ (reference sequence). CDR3 in amino acids: CASRVLEGEQYF. In DNA form, the CDR3 reads TGTGCCAGCAGGGTGCTTGAGGGCGAGCAGTACTTC.

This clonotype was observed a few times. The chain carries TRBV15 and TRBJ2-7; D might be TRBD1 (6 bases). CDR3 length equals 16 residues. CDR1 and CDR2 (germline): LNHNV, YYDKDF (reference sequence). Trimming removed 2 bases at V and 9 bases at J, with 23 bases between. The CDR3 sequence: CATSRSRGMGYNGQYF. In DNA form, the CDR3 reads TGTGCCACCAGCAGAAGCAGGGGTATGGGTTATAACGGGCAGTACTTC. The full variable domain, with the rest looked up from reference TRBV15 and TRBJ2-7, is DAMVIQNPRYQVTQFGKPVTLSCSQTLNHNVMYWYQQKSSQAPKLLFHYYDKDFNNEADTPDNFQSRRPNTSFCFLDIRSPGLGDTAMYLCATSRSRGMGYNGQYFGPGTRLTVT.

This clonotype was detected a few times. The V gene is TRBV29-1, the J gene TRBJ2-5; 9 bases map to TRBD1. Germline V lookup: CDR1 SQVTM, CDR2 ANQGSEA. The CDR3 is 13 residues long. Trimming at V came to 6 bases and at J to 5 bases, leaving 7 bases not matched to a gene. The CDR3 coding sequence is TGCAGCGTCGCTACAGGGGGCTGGGAGACCCAGTACTTC. It is translated as CSVATGGWETQYF.

The gene calls are TRBV11-2 and TRBJ2-1; D gene unclear. The germline gives CDR1 SGHAT, CDR2 FQNNGV. The CDR3 is made up of 15 amino acids. V was shortened by 5 bases and J by 0 bases, with 11 bases between the two germline ends. The CDR3 spells CASSIMLSSYNEQFF. CDR3 DNA: TGTGCCAGCAGCATCATGTTGAGCTCCTACAATGAGCAGTTCTTC.

A few counts support this clonotype. Sequence at one end of the junction differs from germline and may be a read error. The CDR3 coding sequence is TGTGCCAGCAGCCAAACAGGGGGGGAGACCCAGTGCTTC. Its translation: CASSQTGGETQCF. V usage is TRBV9 and J usage is TRBJ2-5; tentatively, D is TRBD1 (8 bases). Germline V gene lookup returns CDR1 SGDLS and CDR2 YYNGEE. This CDR3 has 13 amino acids.

V and J are TRBV12-3 or TRBV12-4 and TRBJ2-2; 10 bases agree with TRBD1. Germline trimming cut 5 bases from V and 1 base from J; bases unmatched to any gene: 7. CDR3 length: 17 amino acids. The CDR3 sequence: CASSRDRGDLNTGELFF. The DNA for the CDR3 is TGTGCCAGCAGTAGGGACAGGGGAGATTTGAACACCGGGGAGCTGTTTTTT.

This clonotype was seen only a few times. V gene TRBV6-5 combines with J gene TRBJ1-4, with 8 bases lining up with TRBD1. V was pared by 6 bases and J by 4 bases, with 7 bases of the junction left unmatched. The CDR3 extends over 15 amino acids. Germline lookup yields CDR1 MNHEY and CDR2 SVGAGI. CDR3 loop: CASRPGGTINEKLFF. For the CDR3, the DNA is TGTGCCAGCAGACCAGGGGGCACTATTAATGAAAAACTGTTTTTT.

The chain employs TRBV2 and TRBJ2-6, with 7 bases lining up with TRBD1. The length of the CDR3 is 14 residues. V gave up 9 bases and J gave up 4 bases; unmatched junction bases: 6. CDR1 is SNHLY and CDR2 is FYNNEI in the germline V gene. Here the CDR3 reads CASRQGPGANVLTF. The CDR3 nucleotides read TGTGCCAGTAGACAGGGTCCGGGGGCCAACGTCCTGACTTTC.

The J gene is TRBJ2-2, the V gene TRBV29-1; 9 bases are shared with TRBD1. Looked up from germline, CDR1 is SQVTM and CDR2 is ANQGSEA. The CDR3 extends over 14 amino acids. The CDR3 sequence: CSDPGQGSTGELFF. CDR3 bases: TGCAGTGACCCGGGACAGGGCTCGACCGGGGAGCTGTTTTTT.